The text below deals with one T cell receptor (beta chain). Source study methods: Quantification of nucleated cells was approximated via reference gene primer amplification. Assay used: immunoSEQ multiplex PCR; TCRdb lists only in-frame clones, some missing. For V, J and clone size, that table is used; D and trimming come from the DNA. In the table there are more than 110,000 clones, less than 85% of which are singletons. The sample is drawn from a study of blood T cell repertoires in COVID-19. Background on the study: Samples representing acute and convalescent COVID-19 were sourced from the United States, Italy and Spain. Nucleic acid was either cDNA or gDNA, and it came from T cells, B-cell-depleted T cells, or PBMCs.

Germline V gene data show CDR1 as KGHDR and CDR2 as SFDVKD. This CDR3 region has 12 residues. The V and J ends lost 9 bases and 4 bases respectively, with 10 bases between them. This rearrangement joins TRBV24-1 to TRBJ2-3; the D gene is possibly TRBD1 (5 bases). This TCR came from a woman of 80 years or more in a cohort sampled during active or convalescent COVID-19. The sample comprised peripheral blood. CDR3 region: CATGPGSDTQYF. CDR3 DNA: TGTGCCACCGGCCCAGGGTCAGATACGCAGTATTTT.